The T cell receptor (beta chain) described here comes from a study of blood T cell repertoires in COVID-19. Turning to the study itself: Collection of acute and convalescent COVID-19 samples took place in the United States, Italy and Spain.

Produced via immunoSEQ multiplex PCR; TCRdb's table is partial and in-frame only. Altogether 140,000 to 150,000 clones are present, 87% being singletons, with the ten largest covering less than 5%. This clone was seen only once. Those who participated ranged in age from roughly 18 to 100 years and resided in around 22 US areas. Cohorts were assigned according to the clinical history that participants reported. CDR3 size: 16 residues. The V and J ends lost 1 base and 1 base respectively, with 10 bases between them. Looked up from germline, CDR1 is MGHRA and CDR2 is YSYEKL. Specimen: PBMCs or T cells enriched from blood (not recorded which). The chain links TRBV4-1 to TRBJ2-2; D perhaps matches TRBD2 (5 bases). This TCR came from a woman in her thirties or forties who had been exposed to COVID-19. The chain's CDR3 is CASSQVPGMNTGELFF. CDR3 in DNA: TGCGCCAGCAGCCAAGTACCGGGGATGAACACCGGGGAGCTGTTTTTT.